The T cell receptor (beta chain) under discussion was sequenced for a study of Ad26.COV2.S vaccination and SARS-CoV-2 variants. Across the whole study: Intramuscular Ad26.COV2.S at 5x10^10 or 1x10^11 viral particles.

Treatment: roughly 18 received Ad26.COV2.S at low or high dose, single or two shots; about 5 received placebo; per-sample allocation not given. Following the first vaccine or placebo injection, samples were taken on day 63. Sequencing used immunoSEQ multiplex PCR; TCRdb keeps in-frame clones, though not all of them. There are roughly 240,000 clones in the sample; roughly 90% occur only once, and roughly a tenth lies in the top ten. V lost 0 bases and J lost 10, with 12 bases in between. CDR1 is MGHDK, CDR2 SYGVNS, per germline. This CDR3 is built from 13 residues. This clone was picked up a small number of times.

The sample here was peripheral blood, taken in a trial of Ad26.COV2.S vaccine versus placebo. The J gene is TRBJ1-1, the V gene TRBV25-1; the D is unclear. The TCR was taken from a person aged 18-60 years who received the Ad26.COV2.S COVID-19 vaccine or a placebo. The CDR3 sequence is CASSEYGQLRAFF. CDR3 coding DNA: TGTGCCAGCAGTGAATACGGGCAGTTAAGAGCTTTCTTT.